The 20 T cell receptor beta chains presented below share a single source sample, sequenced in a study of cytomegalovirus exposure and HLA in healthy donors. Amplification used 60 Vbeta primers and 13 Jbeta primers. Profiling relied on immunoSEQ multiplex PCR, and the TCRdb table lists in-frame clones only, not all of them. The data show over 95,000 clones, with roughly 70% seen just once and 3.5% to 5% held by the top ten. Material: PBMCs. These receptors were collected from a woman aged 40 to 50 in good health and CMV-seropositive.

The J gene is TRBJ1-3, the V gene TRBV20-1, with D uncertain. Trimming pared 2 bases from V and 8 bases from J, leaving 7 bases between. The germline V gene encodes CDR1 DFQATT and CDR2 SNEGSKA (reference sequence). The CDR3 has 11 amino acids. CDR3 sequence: CSARFGDTIYF. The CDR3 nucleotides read TGCAGTGCTAGATTCGGGGACACCATATATTTT.

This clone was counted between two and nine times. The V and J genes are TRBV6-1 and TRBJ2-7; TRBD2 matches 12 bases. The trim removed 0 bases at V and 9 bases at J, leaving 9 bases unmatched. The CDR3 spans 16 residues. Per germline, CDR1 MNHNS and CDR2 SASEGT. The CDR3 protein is CASSEASLAGGPGQYF. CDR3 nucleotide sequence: TGTGCCAGCAGTGAAGCGAGCCTAGCGGGAGGGCCTGGGCAGTACTTC.

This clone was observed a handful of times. The CDR3 DNA sequence: TGCGCCAGCAGCTTCCGAGGGGGAATCCAAGAGACCCAGTACTTC. Its translation: CASSFRGGIQETQYF. The chain couples TRBV5-1 to TRBJ2-5, with TRBD1 as a possible D gene (6 bases). V was clipped by 2 bases and J by 1 base, with 12 bases between them. Germline CDR1 and CDR2: SGHRS and YFSETQ. The CDR3 has 15 amino acids.

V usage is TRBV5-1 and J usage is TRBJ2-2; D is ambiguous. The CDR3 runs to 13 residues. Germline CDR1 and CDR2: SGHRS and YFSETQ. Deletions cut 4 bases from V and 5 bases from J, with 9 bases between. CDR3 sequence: CASSNTVTGELFF. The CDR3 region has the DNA TGCGCCAGCAGCAACACAGTAACCGGGGAGCTGTTTTTT. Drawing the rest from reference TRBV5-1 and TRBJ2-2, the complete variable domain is KAGVTQTPRYLIKTRGQQVTLSCSPISGHRSVSWYQQTPGQGLQFLFEYFSETQRNKGNFPGRFSGRQFSNSRSEMNVSTLELGDSALYLCASSNTVTGELFFGEGSRLTVL.

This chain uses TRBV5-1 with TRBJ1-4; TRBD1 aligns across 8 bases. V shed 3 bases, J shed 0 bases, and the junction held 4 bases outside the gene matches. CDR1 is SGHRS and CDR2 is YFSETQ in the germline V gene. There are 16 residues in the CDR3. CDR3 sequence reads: CASSWGDRPTNEKLFF. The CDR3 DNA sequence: TGCGCCAGCAGCTGGGGGGACAGGCCAACTAATGAAAAACTGTTTTTT.

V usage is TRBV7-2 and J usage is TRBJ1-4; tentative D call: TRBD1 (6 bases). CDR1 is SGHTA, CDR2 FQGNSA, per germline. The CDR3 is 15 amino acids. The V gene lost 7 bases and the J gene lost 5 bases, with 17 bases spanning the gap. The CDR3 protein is CASIIHRVINEKLFF. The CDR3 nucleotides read TGTGCCAGCATCATCCACAGGGTTATAAATGAAAAACTGTTTTTT.

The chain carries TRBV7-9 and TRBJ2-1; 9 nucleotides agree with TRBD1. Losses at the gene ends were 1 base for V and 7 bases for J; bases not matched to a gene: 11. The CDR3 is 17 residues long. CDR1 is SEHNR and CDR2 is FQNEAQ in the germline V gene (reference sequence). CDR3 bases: TGTGCCAGCAGCTTAGGGGACAGGGTCGAGGTCGAGAATGAGCAGTTCTTC. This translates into CASSLGDRVEVENEQFF.

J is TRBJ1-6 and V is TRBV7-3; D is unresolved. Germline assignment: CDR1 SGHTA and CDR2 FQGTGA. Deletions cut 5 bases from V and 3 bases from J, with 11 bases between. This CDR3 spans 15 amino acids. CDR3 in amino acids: CASSETGSYNSPLHF. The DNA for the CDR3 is TGTGCCAGCAGCGAGACGGGAAGCTATAATTCACCCCTCCACTTT.

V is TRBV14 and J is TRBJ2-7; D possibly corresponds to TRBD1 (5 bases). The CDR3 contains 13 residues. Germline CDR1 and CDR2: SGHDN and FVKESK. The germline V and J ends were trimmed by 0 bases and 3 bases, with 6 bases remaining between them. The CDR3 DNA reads TGTGCCAGCAGCCAAGATAGGGGCTACGAGCAGTACTTC. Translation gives CASSQDRGYEQYF.

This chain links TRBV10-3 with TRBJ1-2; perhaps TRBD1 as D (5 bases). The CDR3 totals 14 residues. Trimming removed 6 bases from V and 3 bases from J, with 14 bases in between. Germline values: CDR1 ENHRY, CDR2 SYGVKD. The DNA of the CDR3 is TGTGCCATCAGGGGTGTAGGGGATGACTATGGCTACACCTTC. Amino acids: CAIRGVGDDYGYTF.

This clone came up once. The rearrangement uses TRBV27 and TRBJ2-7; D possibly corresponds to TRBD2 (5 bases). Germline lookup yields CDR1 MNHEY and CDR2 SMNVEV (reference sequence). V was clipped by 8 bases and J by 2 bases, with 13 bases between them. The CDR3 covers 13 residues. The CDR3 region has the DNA TGTGCCAGCTCCCGAATGACTACCTACGAGCAGTACTTC. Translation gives CASSRMTTYEQYF.

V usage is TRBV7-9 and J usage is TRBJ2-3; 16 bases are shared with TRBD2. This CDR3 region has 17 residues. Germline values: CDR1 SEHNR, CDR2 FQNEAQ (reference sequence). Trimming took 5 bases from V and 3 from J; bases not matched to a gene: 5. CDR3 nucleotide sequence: TGTGCCAGCAGCCCGGGACTAGCGGGAGGGCCAACAGATACGCAGTATTTT. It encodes CASSPGLAGGPTDTQYF.

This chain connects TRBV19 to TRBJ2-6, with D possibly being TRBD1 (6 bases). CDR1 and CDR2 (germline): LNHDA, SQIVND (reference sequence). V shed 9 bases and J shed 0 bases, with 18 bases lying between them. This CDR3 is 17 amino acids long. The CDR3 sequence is CASRTDIESSGANVLTF. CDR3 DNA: TGTGCCAGCAGGACAGACATAGAGAGCTCTGGGGCCAACGTCCTGACTTTC.

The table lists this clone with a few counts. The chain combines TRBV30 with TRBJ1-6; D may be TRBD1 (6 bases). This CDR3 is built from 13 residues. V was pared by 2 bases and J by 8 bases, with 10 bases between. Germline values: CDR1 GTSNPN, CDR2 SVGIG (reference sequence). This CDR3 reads CAWSRDTDSPLHF. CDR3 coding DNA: TGTGCCTGGAGTAGGGACACCGATTCACCCCTCCACTTT. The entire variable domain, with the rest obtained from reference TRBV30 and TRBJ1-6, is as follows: SQTIHQWPATLVQPVGSPLSLECTVEGTSNPNLYWYRQAAGRGLQLLFYSVGIGQISSEVPQNLSASRPQDRQFILSSKKLLLSDSGFYLCAWSRDTDSPLHFGNGTRLTVT.

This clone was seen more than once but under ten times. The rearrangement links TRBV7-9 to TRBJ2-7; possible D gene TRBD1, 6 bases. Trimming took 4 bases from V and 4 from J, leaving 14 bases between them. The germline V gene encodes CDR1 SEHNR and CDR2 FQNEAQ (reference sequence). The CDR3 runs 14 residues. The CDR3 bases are TGTGCCAGCAGCTCCCCAGGGGACCGTTACGAGCAGTACTTC. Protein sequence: CASSSPGDRYEQYF.

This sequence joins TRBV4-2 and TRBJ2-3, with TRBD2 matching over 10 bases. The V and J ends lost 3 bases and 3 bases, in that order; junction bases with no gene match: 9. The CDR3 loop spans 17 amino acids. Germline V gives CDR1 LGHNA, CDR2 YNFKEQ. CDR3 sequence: CASSHPASGGKTDTQYF. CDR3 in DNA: TGTGCCAGCAGCCACCCAGCTAGCGGGGGAAAAACAGATACGCAGTATTTT.

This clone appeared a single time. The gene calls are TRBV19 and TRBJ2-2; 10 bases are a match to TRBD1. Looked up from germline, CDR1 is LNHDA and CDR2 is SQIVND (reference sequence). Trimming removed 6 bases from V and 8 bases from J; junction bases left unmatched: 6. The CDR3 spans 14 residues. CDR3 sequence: CASRPTGGRGELFF. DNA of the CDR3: TGTGCCAGTAGACCGACAGGGGGCCGAGGGGAGCTGTTTTTT.

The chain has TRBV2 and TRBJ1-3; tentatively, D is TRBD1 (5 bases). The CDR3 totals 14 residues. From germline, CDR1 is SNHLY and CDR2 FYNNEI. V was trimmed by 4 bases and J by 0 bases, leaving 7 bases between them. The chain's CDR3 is CASSARVSGNTIYF. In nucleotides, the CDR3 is TGTGCCAGCAGTGCCAGGGTCTCTGGAAACACCATATATTTT.

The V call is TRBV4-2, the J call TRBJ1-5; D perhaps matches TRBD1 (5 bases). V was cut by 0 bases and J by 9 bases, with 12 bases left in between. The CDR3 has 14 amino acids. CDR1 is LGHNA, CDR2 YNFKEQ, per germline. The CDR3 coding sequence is TGTGCCAGCAGCCAAGATGATGGGGCAATGCCCCAGCATTTT. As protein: CASSQDDGAMPQHF.

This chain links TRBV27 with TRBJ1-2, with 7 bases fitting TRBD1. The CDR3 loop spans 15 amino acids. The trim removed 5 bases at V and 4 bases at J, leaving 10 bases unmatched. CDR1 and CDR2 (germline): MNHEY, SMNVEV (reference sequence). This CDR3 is CASSPRTGPSYGYTF. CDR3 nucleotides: TGTGCCAGCAGTCCCCGGACAGGCCCGTCCTATGGCTACACCTTC.